Each of the 27 T cell receptor beta chains below was sequenced from the same sample in a study of blood T cell repertoires in COVID-19. Measured with immunoSEQ multiplex PCR; TCRdb has only the in-frame clones, and not every one. The sample consists of 95,000 or so clones, 84% of them appearing once. Specimen: peripheral blood. These receptor sequences come from a human donor in a cohort sampled during active COVID-19.

This clone has only a few counts. A read error may produce the germline difference seen at one junction end. The chain combines TRBV7-3 with TRBJ2-7; a weak D match, TRBD2 (6 bases). This CDR3 region has 13 residues. Germline CDR1 and CDR2: SGHTA and FQGTGA. CDR3 DNA sequence: TGTGCCAGCAGCTTAGGGTTCGGGGGTGAGCAGCACTTC. As protein: CASSLGFGGEQHF.

The rearrangement links TRBV27 to TRBJ1-6; no clear D gene. Deletions cut 4 bases from V and 6 bases from J, with 10 bases between. From germline, CDR1 is MNHEY and CDR2 SMNVEV (reference sequence). The CDR3 is made up of 14 amino acids. The CDR3 nucleotides are TGTGCCAGCAGTTCAGGCAGTTTTAATTCACCCCTCCACTTT. This gives the protein CASSSGSFNSPLHF.

In its sample, this clone was seen a few times. This rearrangement joins TRBV7-2 to TRBJ1-3; 9 bases map to TRBD1. CDR1 and CDR2 from the germline V gene are SGHTA and FQGNSA. This CDR3 is built from 16 residues. Trimming at V came to 5 bases and at J to 1 base, leaving 6 bases not matched to a gene. The CDR3 nucleotides are TGTGCCAGCAGCGAGACCGGGACAGGGTCTGGAAACACCATATATTTT. Translation: CASSETGTGSGNTIYF.

The chain employs TRBV19 and TRBJ1-1, with 8 bases lining up with TRBD1. V dropped 5 bases and J dropped 1; count of bases not matched to a gene: 3. Germline CDR1 is LNHDA and CDR2 is SQIVND (reference sequence). The CDR3 has 14 residues. The CDR3: CASSPDRGNTEAFF. The DNA of the CDR3 is TGTGCCAGTAGTCCCGACAGGGGGAACACTGAAGCTTTCTTT. The complete variable domain, with remaining parts taken from reference TRBV19 and TRBJ1-1, reads DGGITQSPKYLFRKEGQNVTLSCEQNLNHDAMYWYRQDPGQGLRLIYYSQIVNDFQKGDIAEGYSVSREKKESFPLTVTSAQKNPTAFYLCASSPDRGNTEAFFGQGTRLTVV.

The V call is TRBV23-1, the J call TRBJ2-2; D is unresolved. TRBV23-1 is annotated as an ORF whose role is uncertain. This CDR3 comprises 10 residues. Trimming took 4 bases from V and 11 from J, leaving 5 bases between them. CDR3 DNA: TGCGCCAGCAGTCCGTTCGAGCTGTTTTTT. Its translation is CASSPFELFF.

The J gene is TRBJ2-5, the V gene TRBV5-6; D is possibly TRBD1 (7 bases). The CDR3 loop spans 13 amino acids. The germline V and J ends were trimmed by 6 bases and 2 bases, with 11 bases remaining between them. CDR1 is SGHDT and CDR2 is YYEEEE in the germline V gene. This CDR3 is CASMRDSQETQYF. In DNA, the CDR3 is TGTGCCAGCATGCGGGACAGTCAAGAGACCCAGTACTTC. The variable domain in full, with the rest retrieved from reference TRBV5-6 and TRBJ2-5, is DAGVTQSPTHLIKTRGQQVTLRCSPKSGHDTVSWYQQALGQGPQFIFQYYEEEERQRGNFPDRFSGHQFPNYSSELNVNALLLGDSALYLCASMRDSQETQYFGPGTRLLVL.

The J gene is TRBJ1-2, the V gene TRBV12-5; TRBD1 matches at 7 bases. Trimming removed 1 base from V and 4 bases from J; junction bases left unmatched: 3. The CDR3 totals 14 residues. Germline-derived CDR1 and CDR2 are LGHNT and FRNRAP. Here the CDR3 reads CASGLAGQSYGYTF. DNA for the CDR3: TGTGCTAGTGGTTTGGCGGGACAGTCCTATGGCTACACCTTC.

J is TRBJ1-4 and V is TRBV6-5; 7 nucleotides agree with TRBD1. The trim removed 7 bases at V and 4 bases at J, leaving 9 bases unmatched. This CDR3 has 15 residues. Looked up from germline, CDR1 is MNHEY and CDR2 is SVGAGI. The CDR3 sequence is CASIIDRVGNEKLFF. CDR3 DNA sequence: TGTGCCAGCATCATAGACAGGGTTGGTAATGAAAAACTGTTTTTT.

The V call is TRBV6-5, the J call TRBJ2-3; 14 bases are shared with TRBD2. Germline CDR1 MNHEY, CDR2 SVGAGI. The V segment lost 4 bases and the J segment 8 bases; nucleotides outside the gene matches: 5. CDR3 length: 15 amino acids. The CDR3 spells CASSLTSGREGTQYF. The CDR3 DNA sequence: TGTGCCAGCAGTTTGACTAGCGGGAGGGAAGGTACGCAGTATTTT.

J is TRBJ1-4 and V is TRBV6-2 or TRBV6-3, with D unclear. V was shortened by 5 bases and J by 3 bases, with 10 bases between the two germline ends. The germline CDR1 and CDR2 sequences are MNHEY and SVGEGT. The CDR3 contains 14 residues. The CDR3 here is CASSHIQANEKLFF. CDR3 bases: TGTGCCAGCAGTCACATCCAGGCTAATGAAAAACTGTTTTTT.

The chain recombines TRBV10-3 with TRBJ2-5, with TRBD2 matching 8 bases. The CDR3 loop spans 15 amino acids. Germline V gives CDR1 ENHRY, CDR2 SYGVKD. V shed 6 bases, J shed 2 bases, and the junction held 8 bases outside the gene matches. DNA of the CDR3: TGTGCCATCAGCGCCGAACTAGCGGATCAAGAGACCCAGTACTTC. Translation gives CAISAELADQETQYF.

The V and J genes are TRBV7-9 and TRBJ1-1; D gene uncertain. Germline-derived CDR1 and CDR2 are SEHNR and FQNEAQ (reference sequence). Between the trimmed V and J ends, which lost 7 bases and 1 base, there was a span of 10 bases. The CDR3 is made up of 13 amino acids. The CDR3 loop reads CASTFDTNTEAFF. The CDR3 DNA reads TGTGCCAGCACCTTTGACACGAACACTGAAGCTTTCTTT.

CDR3 residues: CASSPVGGGETQYF. Written as DNA, the CDR3 is TGTGCCAGCAGCCCCGTAGGGGGGGGAGAGACCCAGTACTTC. J is TRBJ2-5 and V is TRBV3-1 (or the pseudogene TRBV3-2); possibly TRBD2 for D (7 bases). Germline V gene lookup returns CDR1 LGHDT and CDR2 YNNKEL (reference sequence). Trimming pared 4 bases from V and 4 bases from J, leaving 13 bases between. The CDR3 totals 14 residues.

The chain combines TRBV27 with TRBJ2-7, with 8 bases lining up with TRBD2. With V trimmed by 6 bases and J by 2 bases, 9 bases remained unmatched. Germline-derived CDR1 and CDR2 are MNHEY and SMNVEV (reference sequence). This CDR3 is built from 15 residues. The CDR3 sequence: CASRTFSGATYEQYF. In DNA form, the CDR3 reads TGTGCCAGCAGGACTTTTAGCGGGGCAACCTACGAGCAGTACTTC.

This chain links TRBV28 with TRBJ2-3; D perhaps matches TRBD1 (6 bases). V lost 6 bases to trimming and J lost 0 bases, with 13 bases between them. The germline V gene encodes CDR1 MDHEN and CDR2 SYDVKM. The CDR3 length is 15 residues. For the CDR3, the DNA is TGTGCCAGCAGATATGAGGACAGAAGCACAGATACGCAGTATTTT. Protein product: CASRYEDRSTDTQYF.

There are a few counts of this clone. The V gene is TRBV7-6, the J gene TRBJ1-6; 8 bases fit TRBD1. Germline trimming cut 1 base from V and 7 bases from J; bases unmatched to any gene: 3. CDR3 length: 15 residues. Germline V gene data show CDR1 as SGHVS and CDR2 as FNYEAQ. The CDR3 protein is CASSLGTGHNSPLHF. As DNA, the CDR3 is TGTGCCAGCAGCTTAGGGACAGGGCACAATTCACCCCTCCACTTT.

V and J are TRBV27 and TRBJ2-7; TRBD2 is a possible D gene (6 bases). V lost 5 bases and J lost 1, with 15 bases in between. CDR1 MNHEY and CDR2 SMNVEV come from the germline V gene (reference sequence). The CDR3 totals 15 residues. The CDR3 sequence is CASSPGGPPSYEQYF. The CDR3 region has the DNA TGTGCCAGCAGTCCCGGAGGGCCCCCATCCTACGAGCAGTACTTC.

The rearrangement uses TRBV14 and TRBJ1-1; 10 bases map to TRBD1. The CDR3 consists of 17 residues. CDR1 SGHDN and CDR2 FVKESK come from the germline V gene. V trimming: 3 bases; J trimming: 3 bases; junction bases outside the gene matches: 10. The CDR3 region has the DNA TGTGCCAGCAGCCACACCTACTCCGGGACAGGGGACACTGAAGCTTTCTTT. The encoded protein is CASSHTYSGTGDTEAFF.

This chain connects TRBV3-1 (or the pseudogene TRBV3-2) to TRBJ1-2, with 10 bases lining up with TRBD1. Unmatched junction bases numbered 5, after V lost 1 base and J lost 12 bases. The CDR3 totals 13 residues. Germline V gene lookup returns CDR1 LGHDT and CDR2 YNNKEL (reference sequence). The chain's CDR3 is CASSQGDRGRDTF. The DNA of the CDR3 is TGTGCCAGCAGCCAAGGGGACAGGGGACGCGACACCTTC.

The gene calls are TRBV6-6 and TRBJ2-5, with 11 bases that match TRBD2. Germline CDR1 is MNHNY and CDR2 is SVGAGI (reference sequence). J lost 5 bases, V lost 6 bases, and 8 bases had no gene match. The CDR3 is 15 residues long. The CDR3: CASRGQGLAAETQYF. The CDR3 region has the DNA TGTGCCAGCAGGGGACAGGGACTAGCGGCGGAGACCCAGTACTTC.

The chain links TRBV5-1 to TRBJ1-1; no reliable D call. The CDR3 is made up of 12 amino acids. CDR1 and CDR2 from the germline V gene are SGHRS and YFSETQ. Trimming removed 0 bases at V and 6 bases at J, with 6 bases between. The CDR3 region has the DNA TGCGCCAGCAGCTTGGACGGGGCTGAAGCTTTCTTT. It is translated as CASSLDGAEAFF. Complete variable domain (other parts from reference TRBV5-1 and TRBJ1-1): KAGVTQTPRYLIKTRGQQVTLSCSPISGHRSVSWYQQTPGQGLQFLFEYFSETQRNKGNFPGRFSGRQFSNSRSEMNVSTLELGDSALYLCASSLDGAEAFFGQGTRLTVV.

This chain connects TRBV2 to TRBJ2-3; 10 bases align to TRBD2. Per the germline V gene, CDR1 is SNHLY and CDR2 is FYNNEI. CDR3 length: 19 amino acids. J lost 5 bases, V lost 1 base, and 15 bases had no gene match. The CDR3 loop reads CASSEESGLGLAFRDTQYF. CDR3 in DNA: TGTGCCAGCAGTGAAGAGTCGGGGTTGGGACTAGCGTTCAGAGATACGCAGTATTTT. The variable domain in full, completed from reference TRBV2 and TRBJ2-3, reads EPEVTQTPSHQVTQMGQEVILRCVPISNHLYFYWYRQILGQKVEFLVSFYNNEISEKSEIFDDQFSVERPDGSNFTLKIRSTKLEDSAMYFCASSEESGLGLAFRDTQYFGPGTRLTVL.

The chain combines TRBV5-1 with TRBJ2-7, with TRBD2 matching 11 bases. From germline, CDR1 is SGHRS and CDR2 YFSETQ. The V segment lost 4 bases and the J segment 2 bases; nucleotides outside the gene matches: 2. The CDR3 covers 14 residues. The CDR3 region is CASSVAGGAYEQYF. DNA of the CDR3: TGCGCCAGCAGCGTAGCGGGAGGGGCCTACGAGCAGTACTTC.

This chain connects TRBV24-1 to TRBJ2-1; 12 bases align to TRBD1. This CDR3 contains 13 residues. The V gene's germline CDR1 is KGHDR and CDR2 SFDVKD. With V trimmed by 9 bases and J by 6 bases, 2 bases remained unmatched. The CDR3 region is CATGTGGFNEQFF. CDR3 DNA: TGTGCCACCGGGACAGGGGGCTTCAATGAGCAGTTCTTC.

The chain couples TRBV7-2 to TRBJ1-2; D unresolved. The V end lost 3 bases, the J end lost 2 bases, and 7 bases lay between the germline ends. Germline V gene data show CDR1 as SGHTA and CDR2 as FQGNSA. This CDR3 has 13 residues. CDR3 DNA: TGTGCCAGCAGCTTTTCCGCGAACTATGGCTACACCTTC. The encoded protein is CASSFSANYGYTF.

The chain employs TRBV2 and TRBJ2-5; D possibly corresponds to TRBD1 (6 bases). The germline V gene encodes CDR1 SNHLY and CDR2 FYNNEI. This CDR3 spans 18 amino acids. The V and J ends lost 0 bases and 2 bases respectively, with 19 bases between them. The CDR3, as DNA: TGTGCCAGCAGTGAAGCCTGGCAGGGGCGAAAAAGACAAGAGACCCAGTACTTC. Translated, it gives CASSEAWQGRKRQETQYF.

This clone was detected a few times. The chain links TRBV29-1 to TRBJ1-1; D gene unclear. CDR3 length: 12 amino acids. Germline V lookup: CDR1 SQVTM, CDR2 ANQGSEA. V shed 5 bases and J shed 1 base, with 8 bases lying between them. This CDR3 is CSVSSGNTEAFF. The DNA for the CDR3 is TGCAGCGTTAGTTCAGGGAACACTGAAGCTTTCTTT.